What follows describes a single T cell receptor (beta chain). Authors' processing steps: Counts of nucleated cells, estimated from reference gene primer amplification, were obtained. The table came from immunoSEQ multiplex PCR; TCRdb's copy has only in-frame clones and leaves some out. V, J and clone size were drawn from that table, and D and trimming were deduced from the DNA. The sample has about 220,000 clones; approximately 78% are singletons. Germline V gene data show CDR1 as SGHRS and CDR2 as YFSETQ. The J segment lost 6 bases and the V segment lost 5 bases, leaving 9 bases of the junction unmatched. The CDR3 has 14 residues. The sample is drawn from a study of blood T cell repertoires in COVID-19. Whole-study context: Sites across the United States, Italy and Spain contributed samples from acute and convalescent COVID-19.

This TCR came from a woman aged 70-85 years with COVID-19, enrolled during active disease. The specimen sequenced was peripheral blood. V usage is TRBV5-1 and J usage is TRBJ1-1; 8 positions agree with TRBD1. The CDR3 bases are TGCGCCAGCAGAATACAGGGGGAGGGCGCTGAAGCTTTCTTT. Translating it yields CASRIQGEGAEAFF.